The clone carrying this T cell receptor beta chain has just a few counts. Within the sample, other DNA sequences also encode this same CDR3. These data belong to a study of beta chain features in type 1 diabetes. About the research overall: Cell yields, age and gender were similar between patients and healthy donors. Sorted cell examination encompassed roughly 98,000,000 cells across all samples.

Of the isolated RNA, all was reverse transcribed, and so the sequenced material was expressed TCRB transcripts. Profiling relied on immunoSEQ multiplex PCR, and the TCRdb table lists in-frame clones only, not all of them. The data hold a few hundred thousand clones, with less than 20% observed a single time. The sequencing sample was made of naive CD4+ T cells from blood. The receptor's source is a woman between 18 and 29 years old in good health.

CDR3 nucleotide sequence: TGCAGCGTCGTCCGGGACTCTGGAAACACCATATATTTT. It specifies CSVVRDSGNTIYF. The chain couples TRBV29-1 to TRBJ1-3; D unclear. Trimming pared 6 bases from V and 0 bases from J, leaving 9 bases between. CDR1 SQVTM and CDR2 ANQGSEA come from the germline V gene. The CDR3 is 13 amino acids. The entire variable domain, with the rest obtained from reference TRBV29-1 and TRBJ1-3, is as follows: SAVISQKPSRDICQRGTSLTIQCQVDSQVTMMFWYRQQPGQSLTLIATANQGSEATYESGFVIDKFPISRPNLTFSTLTVSNMSPEDSSIYLCSVVRDSGNTIYFGEGSWLTVV.